Listed below are T cell receptor beta chains from one sample, sequenced in a study of T cells in localized non-small cell lung cancer. Generated by immunoSEQ multiplex PCR, the TCRdb table keeps only in-frame clones and is missing some. Of roughly 90,000 clones detected, under 95% appear once; the ten largest clones hold over 4%. Sequenced here: PBMCs, sampled before any cancer treatment. The receptors were gathered from a woman aged 40-69 years with stage II squamous cell lung carcinoma. CDR3s include the opening cysteine and the closing phenylalanine or tryptophan. The D gene is left open where the match is weak.

d_call	j_call	v_call	cdr3_aa	cdr3_nt
NA	TRBJ2-3	TRBV5-4	CASSATGVDTQYF	TGTGCCAGCAGCGCCACGGGGGTAGATACGCAGTATTTT
NA	TRBJ1-2	TRBV4-2	CASSQGEGYGYTF	TGTGCCAGCAGCCAGGGAGAGGGCTATGGCTACACCTTC
NA	TRBJ2-1	TRBV6-4	CASSDSPGAQAVF	TGTGCCAGCAGTGACTCGCCCGGGGCCCAGGCAGTCTTC
NA	TRBJ1-2	TRBV27	CASSLASRLPNYGYTF	TGTGCCAGCAGTTTAGCGTCAAGACTCCCTAACTATGGCTACACCTTC
TRBD1	TRBJ1-1	TRBV7-6	CASSLGQGTEAFF	TGTGCCAGCAGCTTAGGACAGGGCACTGAAGCTTTCTTT
TRBD1	TRBJ2-7	TRBV7-6	CASSAQTGVEYEQYF	TGTGCCAGCAGCGCCCAGACAGGGGTGGAGTACGAGCAGTACTTC
NA	TRBJ2-3	TRBV25-1	CASRGPKTDTQYF	TGTGCCAGCAGGGGGCCAAAGACAGATACGCAGTATTTT
TRBD2	TRBJ2-1	TRBV5-6	CASSLVGLLNEQFF	TGTGCCAGCAGCTTGGTGGGACTACTAAATGAGCAGTTCTTC
TRBD1	TRBJ2-2	TRBV5-6	CASSPRVPGGPGELFF	TGTGCCAGCAGCCCCAGGGTACCAGGGGGTCCCGGGGAGCTGTTTTTT
TRBD2	TRBJ2-7	TRBV6-6	CASSNSGGPTYEQYF	TGTGCCAGCAGTAATAGCGGGGGGCCCACCTACGAGCAGTACTTC
NA	TRBJ2-3	TRBV6-5	CASSYSRGGFADTQYF	TGTGCCAGCAGTTACTCCAGAGGCGGGTTCGCAGATACGCAGTATTTT
NA	TRBJ2-7	TRBV5-6	CASSQGPVSSYEQYF	TGTGCCAGCAGTCAAGGTCCGGTTAGCTCCTACGAGCAGTACTTC
NA	TRBJ2-2	TRBV7-7	CASSPGLRGTGELFF	TGTGCCAGCAGCCCGGGACTCCGCGGCACCGGGGAGCTGTTTTTT
NA	TRBJ2-3	TRBV5-1	CASSLRGVRTDTQYF	TGCGCCAGCAGCTTGAGGGGGGTAAGGACAGATACGCAGTATTTT
TRBD1	TRBJ2-5	TRBV5-1	CASSFNRGRGETQYF	TGCGCCAGCAGCTTTAACAGGGGGCGGGGAGAGACCCAGTACTTC
TRBD1	TRBJ2-3	TRBV6-1	CASRRQGGTDTQYF	TGTGCCAGCAGAAGACAGGGGGGCACAGATACGCAGTATTTT
TRBD1	TRBJ1-1	TRBV2	CASSDGAGGNTEAFF	TGTGCCAGCAGTGACGGTGCAGGGGGCAACACTGAAGCTTTCTTT
NA	TRBJ2-1	TRBV6-6	CASSMNSHLDYNEQFF	TGTGCCAGCAGCATGAATAGCCACCTCGACTACAATGAGCAGTTCTTC
NA	TRBJ1-5	TRBV19	CASNSVSYQPQHF	TGTGCCAGTAACAGCGTTAGCTATCAGCCCCAGCATTTT